A single sample is the source of the 25 T cell receptor beta chains below, sequenced in a study of shared clonotypes between healthy human individuals. Repertoires were generated with immunoSEQ multiplex PCR, while TCRdb's copy carries only in-frame clones and drops some. The table has about 690,000 clones, about 90% seen once. The sequenced material came from memory CD8+ T cells from PBMCs. Subset defined: CD45RO+ cells pooled with CCR7-negative TemRA cells. The receptors stem from a man between 18 and 35 years old in good health. Some clones in this sample may be carry-over from other donors' samples.

This chain uses TRBV7-9 with TRBJ1-2; the match to TRBD1 covers 12 bases. This CDR3 region has 15 residues. CDR1 and CDR2 from the germline V gene are SEHNR and FQNEAQ (reference sequence). V was clipped by 5 bases and J by 7 bases; unmatched bases: 8. Here the CDR3 reads CASSHPGQGALGYTF. For the CDR3, the DNA is TGTGCCAGCAGCCACCCGGGACAGGGGGCGCTTGGCTACACCTTC.

This chain joins TRBV6-5 and TRBJ2-5; no reliable D call. V was cut by 4 bases and J by 5 bases, with 11 bases left in between. CDR1 and CDR2 (germline): MNHEY, SVGAGI. The CDR3 loop spans 13 amino acids. The CDR3 DNA is TGTGCCAGCAGTTGCCTGGGGTGTGAGACCCAGTACTTC. Protein: CASSCLGCETQYF.

The chain is built from TRBV5-6 and TRBJ1-2; no reliable D call. CDR1 and CDR2 (germline): SGHDT, YYEEEE. V was cut by 0 bases and J by 8 bases, with 17 bases left in between. The CDR3 length is 15 residues. CDR3 region: CASSLDEAPMVGYTF. Here the CDR3 DNA reads TGTGCCAGCAGCTTGGATGAGGCACCTATGGTCGGCTACACCTTC.

This chain connects TRBV5-6 to TRBJ2-3; unclear D gene. CDR1 SGHDT and CDR2 YYEEEE come from the germline V gene. The CDR3 has 13 residues. V lost 0 bases to trimming and J lost 6 bases, with 8 bases between them. This CDR3 reads CASSLGSGDTQYF. The CDR3 nucleotides are TGTGCCAGCAGCTTGGGTTCCGGGGATACGCAGTATTTT. Full variable domain (rest looked up from reference TRBV5-6 and TRBJ2-3): DAGVTQSPTHLIKTRGQQVTLRCSPKSGHDTVSWYQQALGQGPQFIFQYYEEEERQRGNFPDRFSGHQFPNYSSELNVNALLLGDSALYLCASSLGSGDTQYFGPGTRLTVL.

This clone was recorded once. This chain joins TRBV6-5 and TRBJ2-2; TRBD2 matches 13 bases. Germline V gives CDR1 MNHEY, CDR2 SVGAGI. Trimming at V came to 6 bases and at J to 15 bases, leaving 10 bases not matched to a gene. The CDR3 is 14 residues long. CDR3 DNA: TGTGCCAGCAGGGATCAACTAGCGGGAGGGTGGATGTTTTTT. This gives the protein CASRDQLAGGWMFF.

A few counts support this clone. The chain is built from TRBV7-6 and TRBJ2-5; tentatively, D is TRBD2 (5 bases). Germline assignment: CDR1 SGHVS and CDR2 FNYEAQ. The length of the CDR3 is 13 residues. Trimming left V 5 bases short and J 4 bases short, with 11 bases between. This CDR3 is CASSQLVAETQYF. The CDR3 DNA is TGTGCCAGCAGCCAACTAGTAGCAGAGACCCAGTACTTC.

The chain is built from TRBV30 and TRBJ1-1; 9 positions match TRBD1. There are 14 residues in the CDR3. Germline CDR1 is GTSNPN and CDR2 is SVGIG (reference sequence). Trimming at V came to 2 bases and at J to 1 base, leaving 2 bases not matched to a gene. As DNA, the CDR3 is TGTGCCTGGAGTAGGACAGGGGAGAACACTGAAGCTTTCTTT. Translation gives CAWSRTGENTEAFF.

The V gene is TRBV29-1, the J gene TRBJ1-1; D remains ambiguous. This CDR3 region has 12 residues. CDR1 and CDR2 from the germline V gene are SQVTM and ANQGSEA. V was shortened by 6 bases and J by 5 bases, with 13 bases between the two germline ends. In nucleotides, the CDR3 is TGCAGCGTCCCCCCTTCGGAAACTGAAGCTTTCTTT. Protein: CSVPPSETEAFF.

The rearrangement joins TRBV9 to TRBJ1-4, with D unresolved. The germline CDR1 and CDR2 sequences are SGDLS and YYNGEE. The CDR3 contains 13 residues. With 4 bases removed from V and 4 bases from J, the gap between germline ends came to 8 bases. As DNA, the CDR3 is TGTGCCAGCAGCCCCCAATTTAATGAAAAACTGTTTTTT. It specifies CASSPQFNEKLFF.

This clone was seen ten or more times. Other DNA sequences of this sample code for an identical CDR3. V usage is TRBV30 and J usage is TRBJ2-3; the D is unclear. Trimming removed 3 bases from V and 4 bases from J, with 11 bases in between. CDR3 length: 13 amino acids. In germline, CDR1 is GTSNPN, CDR2 SVGIG (reference sequence). The CDR3: CAWSLVDADTQYF. The CDR3 region has the DNA TGTGCCTGGAGCCTCGTGGACGCAGATACGCAGTATTTT.

The chain recombines TRBV13 with TRBJ2-7, with 7 bases aligning to TRBD1. This CDR3 contains 15 residues. CDR1 is PRHDT and CDR2 is FYEKMQ in the germline V gene (reference sequence). The V and J ends lost 4 bases and 2 bases, in that order; junction bases with no gene match: 8. Written as DNA, the CDR3 is TGTGCCAGCAGCTCCTACCGGGACAGAGCCTACGAGCAGTACTTC. It specifies CASSSYRDRAYEQYF.

The rearrangement joins TRBV28 to TRBJ1-1; 8 nucleotides align to TRBD1. The CDR3 has 15 residues. The junction had 4 bases not matched to a gene; V was cut back by 2 bases and J by 2 bases. Germline V gives CDR1 MDHEN, CDR2 SYDVKM. The CDR3 here is CASSLDPGGNTEAFF. In nucleotides, the CDR3 is TGTGCCAGCAGTTTAGATCCAGGGGGCAACACTGAAGCTTTCTTT. Full variable domain (missing parts from reference TRBV28 and TRBJ1-1): DVKVTQSSRYLVKRTGEKVFLECVQDMDHENMFWYRQDPGLGLRLIYFSYDVKMKEKGDIPEGYSVSREKKERFSLILESASTNQTSMYLCASSLDPGGNTEAFFGQGTRLTVV.

This clone was observed once. The chain links TRBV7-6 to TRBJ2-1, with TRBD2 identical over 7 bases. This CDR3 is built from 15 residues. Germline CDR1 is SGHVS and CDR2 is FNYEAQ. With V trimmed by 4 bases and J by 8 bases, 11 bases remained unmatched. The CDR3 DNA follows: TGTGCCAGCAGCTCCCTAGCGGCCCCTTCGGATGAGCAGTTCTTC. Residues: CASSSLAAPSDEQFF.

This chain links TRBV5-4 with TRBJ2-2; 11 bases map to TRBD1. Germline-derived CDR1 and CDR2 are SGHNT and YYREEE (reference sequence). J lost 7 bases, V lost 4 bases, and 9 bases had no gene match. The CDR3 spans 16 residues. CDR3 bases: TGTGCCAGCAGCCTACCCGGGACAGGGGGGGACGGGGAGCTGTTTTTT. This encodes CASSLPGTGGDGELFF.

This chain uses TRBV30 with TRBJ2-1; 7 bases fit TRBD2. J gave up 6 bases and V 2 bases, and 7 bases lay outside the gene matches. The CDR3 sequence is 14 residues long. The V gene's germline CDR1 is GTSNPN and CDR2 SVGIG (reference sequence). The CDR3: CAWSKLAAINEQFF. CDR3 bases: TGTGCCTGGAGTAAGCTAGCGGCAATCAATGAGCAGTTCTTC.

The chain carries TRBV9 and TRBJ1-1, with D possibly matching TRBD1 (6 bases). The germline V gene has CDR1 SGDLS and CDR2 YYNGEE. There are 12 residues in the CDR3. Trimming removed 4 bases at V and 10 bases at J, with 14 bases between. DNA for the CDR3: TGTGCCAGCAGCCCAGGGGCGCGGGCAGCTTTCTTT. It specifies CASSPGARAAFF. The full variable domain, rest sourced from reference TRBV9 and TRBJ1-1, is DSGVTQTPKHLITATGQRVTLRCSPRSGDLSVYWYQQSLDQGLQFLIQYYNGEERAKGNILERFSAQQFPDLHSELNLSSLELGDSALYFCASSPGARAAFFGQGTRLTVV.

The table lists this clone with a few counts. The chain's CDR3 is CASSPIPPGQKGYGYTF. In nucleotides, the CDR3 is TGTGCCAGCAGCCCTATCCCACCGGGACAAAAAGGCTATGGCTACACCTTC. The genes are TRBV11-2 and TRBJ1-2, with TRBD1 as a possible D gene (6 bases). The CDR3 loop spans 17 amino acids. Germline assignment: CDR1 SGHAT and CDR2 FQNNGV. The ends were cut back, 5 bases at V and 4 bases at J, with 23 bases in the middle.

The V and J genes are TRBV2 and TRBJ2-7; no clear D. V lost 6 bases to trimming and J lost 0 bases, with 6 bases between them. The CDR3 loop spans 12 amino acids. The V gene's germline CDR1 is SNHLY and CDR2 FYNNEI. The CDR3 region is CASRRSSYEQYF. The CDR3 coding sequence is TGTGCCAGCAGGAGAAGCTCCTACGAGCAGTACTTC.

The genes are TRBV19 and TRBJ2-1; D is uncertain. This CDR3 contains 15 residues. The germline gives CDR1 LNHDA, CDR2 SQIVND (reference sequence). V was shortened by 5 bases and J by 6 bases, with 17 bases between the two germline ends. The CDR3 sequence: CASSPDLAWGNEQFF. The CDR3, as DNA: TGTGCCAGTAGTCCAGACTTGGCTTGGGGCAATGAGCAGTTCTTC.

The chain combines TRBV14 with TRBJ1-2; 8 positions match TRBD1. The CDR3 has 17 residues. V lost 1 base and J lost 7; bases outside the gene matches: 14. CDR1 and CDR2 (germline): SGHDN, FVKESK. CDR3 coding DNA: TGTGCCAGCAGCCAAGGGGCAGGGGGCATAGGAGTTGTTGGCTACACCTTC. This translates into CASSQGAGGIGVVGYTF.

The gene calls are TRBV27 and TRBJ2-7; 7 nucleotides agree with TRBD1. The germline V gene has CDR1 MNHEY and CDR2 SMNVEV (reference sequence). The V gene end was trimmed by 5 bases and the J gene end by 2 bases; junction bases not matched to a gene: 3. The length of the CDR3 is 13 residues. As DNA, the CDR3 is TGTGCCAGCAGTATACAGGGGCCCTACGAGCAGTACTTC. Residues: CASSIQGPYEQYF.

The gene calls are TRBV2 and TRBJ2-7, with 9 nucleotides matching TRBD1. The CDR3 contains 14 residues. J was trimmed by 0 bases and V by 8 bases; bases with no gene match: 5. CDR1 SNHLY and CDR2 FYNNEI come from the germline V gene. For the CDR3, the DNA is TGTGCCAGCTACAGGGGGCGGGCCTCCTACGAGCAGTACTTC. This sequence encodes CASYRGRASYEQYF. The variable domain in full, completed from reference TRBV2 and TRBJ2-7, reads EPEVTQTPSHQVTQMGQEVILRCVPISNHLYFYWYRQILGQKVEFLVSFYNNEISEKSEIFDDQFSVERPDGSNFTLKIRSTKLEDSAMYFCASYRGRASYEQYFGPGTRLTVT.

This chain uses TRBV9 with TRBJ2-7, with D hard to call. The CDR3 extends over 14 amino acids. The germline V and J ends were trimmed by 6 bases and 2 bases, with 15 bases remaining between them. Germline assignment: CDR1 SGDLS and CDR2 YYNGEE. The CDR3 coding sequence is TGTGCCAGCACCCCTGGGGTAGGAACCTACGAGCAGTACTTC. This sequence encodes CASTPGVGTYEQYF.

The chain is built from TRBV7-2 and TRBJ1-1; D unclear. This CDR3 has 13 residues. V was shortened by 4 bases and J by 4 bases, with 10 bases between the two germline ends. The germline gives CDR1 SGHTA, CDR2 FQGNSA. In DNA, the CDR3 is TGTGCCAGCAGCTATGAGTTAAGCACTGAAGCTTTCTTT. Amino acid sequence: CASSYELSTEAFF.

The rearrangement uses TRBV6-5 and TRBJ1-1, with D uncertain. Trimming pared 7 bases from V and 0 bases from J, leaving 15 bases between. The CDR3 has 15 residues. Germline-derived CDR1 and CDR2 are MNHEY and SVGAGI. CDR3 loop: CASTFREGMNTEAFF. DNA for the CDR3: TGTGCCAGCACCTTCAGAGAAGGGATGAACACTGAAGCTTTCTTT.